Shown below are 22 T cell receptor beta chains from a single sample sequenced in a study of identical twins. TCRdb re-called the 5' RACE reads with MiXCR, one entry per CDR3 protein. Here the sample spans approximately 680,000 distinct CDR3 sequences, about 7.6% being singletons. These records were also assigned to another study, of yellow fever vaccine responses in identical twins.

The material sequenced was PBMCs. These receptors were obtained from a woman between 18 and 29 years old in good health.

This clonotype came up a few times. The chain carries TRBV11-1 and TRBJ2-3, with 12 bases matching TRBD1. The CDR3 covers 18 residues. CDR1 and CDR2 from the germline V gene are SGHAT and FQDESV (reference sequence). V trimming: 5 bases; J trimming: 3 bases; junction bases outside the gene matches: 12. The CDR3 DNA follows: TGTGCCAGCAGCCGACGCCCGGGACAGGGGGCAAGAACAGATACGCAGTATTTT. It encodes CASSRRPGQGARTDTQYF.

The J gene is TRBJ2-7, the V gene TRBV20-1; TRBD2 matches 10 bases. The ends lost 3 bases at V and 7 bases at J; junction bases unmatched: 9. This CDR3 is 14 amino acids long. Germline-derived CDR1 and CDR2 are DFQATT and SNEGSKA (reference sequence). The CDR3 loop is CSASPSGSFGEQYF. The CDR3 nucleotides are TGCAGTGCTAGTCCTAGCGGGAGTTTCGGGGAGCAGTACTTC.

This clonotype showed up many times. The J gene is TRBJ1-4, the V gene TRBV9, with 8 nucleotides matching TRBD1. The V segment lost 0 bases and the J segment 5 bases; nucleotides outside the gene matches: 3. CDR1 and CDR2 from the germline V gene are SGDLS and YYNGEE. This CDR3 region has 15 residues. The CDR3 DNA is TGTGCCAGCAGCGTAGAGGGACAGGCCAATGAAAAACTGTTTTTT. Protein product: CASSVEGQANEKLFF.

V usage is TRBV6-1 and J usage is TRBJ1-2, with D tentatively TRBD1 (6 bases). Trimming removed 5 bases from V and 0 bases from J, with 19 bases in between. The CDR3 covers 17 residues. The V gene's germline CDR1 is MNHNS and CDR2 SASEGT. The CDR3 DNA reads as TGTGCCAGCAGTCTAAGGGGGGACCATAAAACTAACTATGGCTACACCTTC. Translated: CASSLRGDHKTNYGYTF.

The table lists this clonotype with many counts. The chain carries TRBV6-5 and TRBJ1-1, with D hard to call. V was clipped by 3 bases and J by 0 bases, with 8 bases between them. The CDR3 runs to 14 residues. CDR1 MNHEY and CDR2 SVGAGI come from the germline V gene. DNA of the CDR3: TGTGCCAGCAGTTATGGTCAGATGAACACTGAAGCTTTCTTT. Protein sequence: CASSYGQMNTEAFF.

The chain uses TRBV12-3 or TRBV12-4 and TRBJ2-1; TRBD2 matches at 12 bases. V shed 2 bases, J shed 9 bases, and the junction held 5 bases outside the gene matches. The CDR3 runs 15 residues. CDR3 residues: CASSLLAGGVGEQFF. CDR3 coding DNA: TGTGCCAGCAGTTTACTAGCGGGAGGGGTTGGTGAGCAGTTCTTC.

The V call is TRBV6-6, the J call TRBJ2-2; 9 bases line up with TRBD1. With 10 bases clipped from V and 6 bases from J, the junction kept 6 bases outside the gene matches. Germline-derived CDR1 and CDR2 are MNHNY and SVGAGI (reference sequence). The CDR3 covers 13 residues. CDR3 protein: CAIAGQGAGELFF. In DNA, the CDR3 is TGTGCCATTGCGGGACAGGGAGCCGGGGAGCTGTTTTTT.

This clonotype showed up just a few times. The chain has TRBV2 and TRBJ2-7; 8 nucleotides agree with TRBD1. V was pared by 2 bases and J by 0 bases, with 12 bases of the junction left unmatched. Germline V gives CDR1 SNHLY, CDR2 FYNNEI. CDR3 length equals 18 residues. The CDR3: CASSEINGQGGYSYEQYF. The DNA of the CDR3 is TGTGCCAGCAGTGAAATAAACGGACAGGGCGGATACTCCTACGAGCAGTACTTC. The variable domain in full, completed from reference TRBV2 and TRBJ2-7, reads EPEVTQTPSHQVTQMGQEVILRCVPISNHLYFYWYRQILGQKVEFLVSFYNNEISEKSEIFDDQFSVERPDGSNFTLKIRSTKLEDSAMYFCASSEINGQGGYSYEQYFGPGTRLTVT.

The sample holds many counts of this clonotype. The chain links TRBV10-3 to TRBJ2-1; 7 positions agree with TRBD2. After removal of 8 bases from V and 3 bases from J, the junction contained 1 base not matched to a gene. Germline CDR1 and CDR2: ENHRY and SYGVKD. This CDR3 contains 12 residues. The CDR3 spells CAIGEGYNEQFF. CDR3 bases: TGTGCCATCGGGGAGGGCTACAATGAGCAGTTCTTC.

The rearrangement links TRBV21-1 to TRBJ2-7; the listed D gene, TRBD2, was not tested against the DNA. TRBV21-1 is labeled a pseudogene. The CDR3 loop spans 16 amino acids. The CDR3 DNA reads as TGTGCCAGCAGCGCCAGACTAGCGGGGATCTCCTACGAGCAGTACTTC. It encodes CASSARLAGISYEQYF.

The chain combines TRBV2 with TRBJ2-7, with D perhaps given as TRBD1 or TRBD2 (5 bases each). This CDR3 contains 13 residues. The germline CDR1 and CDR2 sequences are SNHLY and FYNNEI. Between the trimmed V and J ends, which lost 6 bases and 4 bases, there was a span of 13 bases. The CDR3 spells CASRGRGIYEQYV. CDR3 coding DNA: TGTGCCAGCAGGGGACGAGGGATTTACGAGCAGTACGTC.

The genes are TRBV2 and TRBJ2-2; D perhaps matches TRBD1 (6 bases). Germline V CDR1 and CDR2: SNHLY, FYNNEI. The CDR3 is 15 residues long. Trimming took off 5 bases at V and 1 base at J, with 11 bases between the two ends. CDR3 region: CASSKEGQNTGELFF. CDR3 bases: TGTGCCAGCAGTAAAGAGGGACAGAACACCGGGGAGCTGTTTTTT. The full variable domain, its missing parts supplied by reference TRBV2 and TRBJ2-2, is EPEVTQTPSHQVTQMGQEVILRCVPISNHLYFYWYRQILGQKVEFLVSFYNNEISEKSEIFDDQFSVERPDGSNFTLKIRSTKLEDSAMYFCASSKEGQNTGELFFGEGSRLTVL.

The chain is built from TRBV28 and TRBJ1-5; 7 nucleotides agree with TRBD1. The germline CDR1 and CDR2 sequences are MDHEN and SYDVKM. The V and J ends lost 5 bases and 3 bases, in that order; junction bases with no gene match: 7. The CDR3 extends over 15 amino acids. The CDR3 DNA is TGTGCCAGCAGTGGGACAGAGTCCTTCAATCAGCCCCAGCATTTT. This translates into CASSGTESFNQPQHF.

This clonotype was seen only a few times. This chain joins TRBV5-1 and TRBJ2-1; TRBD2 is a possible D gene (6 bases). Germline CDR1 is SGHRS and CDR2 is YFSETQ. Trimming took 0 bases from V and 6 from J, leaving 10 bases between them. This CDR3 comprises 14 residues. CDR3 coding DNA: TGCGCCAGCAGCTTGGAGTTAGCGGCCAATGAGCAGTTCTTC. Translating gives CASSLELAANEQFF.

This clonotype was counted only a few times. A read error may produce the germline difference seen at one junction end. CDR3 region: CASSRTGTGAHGYTF. CDR3 coding DNA: TGTGCCAGCAGCCGTACCGGGACAGGTGCCCATGGCTACACCTTT. The chain has TRBV11-2 and TRBJ1-2, with 8 bases identical to TRBD1. The CDR3 is made up of 15 amino acids. The germline V gene has CDR1 SGHAT and CDR2 FQNNGV.

The chain carries TRBV7-2 and TRBJ1-5, with D unresolved. The CDR3 covers 15 residues. Between the trimmed V and J ends, which lost 4 bases and 0 bases, there was a span of 10 bases. Germline CDR1 is SGHTA and CDR2 is FQGNSA. CDR3 sequence (DNA): TGTGCCAGCAGCTCCGAGGGTTATAGCAATCAGCCCCAGCATTTT. Residues: CASSSEGYSNQPQHF.

This clonotype turned up a few times. This rearrangement joins TRBV20-1 to TRBJ2-2; D is possibly TRBD2 (5 bases). V was shortened by 1 base and J by 7 bases, with 13 bases between the two germline ends. This CDR3 spans 14 amino acids. CDR1 is DFQATT, CDR2 SNEGSKA, per germline (reference sequence). Written as DNA, the CDR3 is TGCAGTGCTAGAGGCCTCGGGGATCTCGGGGAGCTGTTTTTT. This sequence encodes CSARGLGDLGELFF.

V and J are TRBV15 and TRBJ2-3, with TRBD2 matching 8 bases. Germline CDR1 reads LNHNV; CDR2 reads YYDKDF (reference sequence). Trimming at V came to 5 bases and at J to 2 bases, leaving 21 bases not matched to a gene. The CDR3 sequence is 20 residues long. In DNA form, the CDR3 reads TGTGCCACCAGCCAATCTGTTCCCACCCTAACTAGCGGCATCACAGATACGCAGTATTTT. Translating gives CATSQSVPTLTSGITDTQYF.

This clonotype came up a few times. The chain links TRBV2 to TRBJ1-2; 11 bases agree with TRBD1. The junction had 4 bases not matched to a gene; V was cut back by 6 bases and J by 4 bases. Germline assignment: CDR1 SNHLY and CDR2 FYNNEI. The CDR3 totals 14 residues. DNA of the CDR3: TGTGCCAGCAGCGGACAGGGGGCCGGCTATGGCTACACCTTC. Translated: CASSGQGAGYGYTF.

Ten or more counts support this clonotype. This chain connects TRBV27 to TRBJ2-7; no clear D gene. Germline CDR1 and CDR2: MNHEY and SMNVEV (reference sequence). The CDR3 is 13 amino acids. Trimming removed 5 bases from V and 2 bases from J, with 10 bases in between. The CDR3 reads CASSRRTTYEQYF. The CDR3 DNA sequence: TGTGCCAGCAGTCGACGGACCACCTACGAGCAGTACTTC.

This clonotype was counted a few times. The CDR3 nucleotides read TGCGCCAGCAGCGCCCTTGTTCAACCGATGCTCGGGCCGATCGCCTACAATGAGCAGTTCTTC. This translates into CASSALVQPMLGPIAYNEQFF. The V call is TRBV5-1, the J call TRBJ2-1; no clear D gene. Germline V lookup: CDR1 SGHRS, CDR2 YFSETQ. The CDR3 is 21 residues long. Deletions cut 4 bases from V and 2 bases from J, with 31 bases between. Based on the CDR3 plus reference TRBV5-1 and TRBJ2-1, the full variable domain is KAGVTQTPRYLIKTRGQQVTLSCSPISGHRSVSWYQQTPGQGLQFLFEYFSETQRNKGNFPGRFSGRQFSNSRSEMNVSTLELGDSALYLCASSALVQPMLGPIAYNEQFFGPGTRLTVL.

Many counts were recorded for this clonotype. The chain combines TRBV4-1 with TRBJ1-1; D unclear. The germline CDR1 and CDR2 sequences are MGHRA and YSYEKL. V lost 0 bases, J lost 1 base, and 6 bases lay in between. This CDR3 has 14 residues. The CDR3 coding sequence is TGCGCCAGCAGCCAAGATCTTCCGAACACTGAAGCTTTCTTT. It encodes CASSQDLPNTEAFF.